Listed below are T cell receptor beta chains from one sample, sequenced in a study of CD8 T cells in ankylosing spondylitis. TCRdb passed the 5' RACE reads through MiXCR, listing each CDR3 protein once. The table lists roughly 180,000 distinct CDR3 sequences, roughly 13% of them singletons. The sequenced material came from blood, either unsorted or a sorted T cell fraction (not recorded which). The receptors come from a female donor with ankylosing spondylitis or in good health (not recorded which). Each CDR3 is given with its conserved first and last residue. A D gene is named only where the DNA matches it firmly. The size of a clone is reported for some rows only, either as once, few or many, or as a class for expanded clones.

v_gene	j_gene	d_gene	abundance	CDR3aa	CDR3nt
TRBV20-1	TRBJ2-3	TRBD2	-	CSALPLAGHTDTQYF	TGCAGTGCATTACCTCTAGCGGGACACACAGATACGCAGTATTTT
TRBV12-3/TRBV12-4	TRBJ2-3	TRBD2	-	CASSFPLAGVPDTQYF	TGTGCCAGCAGTTTCCCCCTAGCGGGAGTGCCAGATACGCAGTATTTT
TRBV10-3	TRBJ1-5	-	medium-sized	CAISERGGANQPQHF	TGTGCCATCAGTGAGAGGGGTGGAGCGAATCAGCCCCAGCATTTT
TRBV12-3/TRBV12-4	TRBJ2-3	TRBD2	-	CASSEWTSGSTDTQYF	TGTGCCAGCAGTGAGTGGACTAGCGGCAGCACAGATACGCAGTATTTT
TRBV5-1	TRBJ2-3	TRBD2	many	CASSRGRGVTDTQYF	TGCGCCAGCAGCCGCGGGCGGGGGGTCACGGATACGCAGTATTTT
TRBV29-1	TRBJ2-7	-	many	CSVEYRDEGSYEQYF	TGCAGCGTTGAATATAGGGATGAAGGCTCCTACGAGCAGTACTTC
TRBV11-2	TRBJ2-1	-	many	CASSTQGNEQFF	TGTGCCAGCAGCACACAGGGAAATGAGCAGTTCTTC
TRBV29-1	TRBJ1-1	-	many	CSVPSLNTEAFF	TGCAGCGTGCCCTCTTTGAACACTGAAGCTTTCTTT
TRBV25-1	TRBJ1-1	-	many	CATSRGGPEAFF	TGTGCCACCTCCCGAGGGGGTCCTGAAGCTTTCTTT
TRBV7-6	TRBJ2-5	TRBD1	-	CASSLSPVQGETQSF	TGTGCCAGCAGCCTATCCCCGGTTCAGGGGGAGACCCAGTCCTTC
TRBV19	TRBJ2-5	-	many	CASSIQGPPVQETQYF	TGTGCCAGTAGTATACAGGGACCCCCGGTCCAAGAGACCCAGTACTTC
TRBV19	TRBJ2-5	-	-	CASSPGPGLQETQYF	TGTGCCAGTTCCCCGGGGCCGGGACTGCAAGAGACCCAGTACTTC
TRBV12-3/TRBV12-4	TRBJ2-7	-	few	CASSSLETYEQYF	TGTGCCAGCAGTTCCCTCGAGACGTACGAGCAGTACTTC
TRBV19	TRBJ1-5	TRBD1	-	CASSTQGVDQPQHF	TGTGCCAGTAGTACACAGGGGGTAGATCAGCCCCAGCATTTT
TRBV6-4	TRBJ1-2	TRBD1	many	CASSERTGANYGYTF	TGTGCCAGCAGCGAGAGGACAGGGGCAAACTATGGCTACACCTTC
TRBV18	TRBJ2-3	-	-	CASSATRSTDTQYF	TGTGCCAGCTCAGCGACACGGAGCACAGATACGCAGTATTTT
TRBV24-1	TRBJ2-4	-	many	CATSDGPGTNIQYF	TGTGCCACCAGTGATGGCCCGGGTACAAACATTCAGTACTTC
TRBV7-2	TRBJ1-2	-	many	CASSQDPDYGYTF	TGTGCCAGCAGCCAGGACCCTGACTATGGCTACACCTTC
TRBV27	TRBJ2-7	-	many	CASRGLVPYEQYF	TGTGCCAGCAGAGGGTTGGTGCCCTACGAGCAGTACTTC
TRBV27	TRBJ2-7	TRBD2	many	CASSWTSGSSYEQYF	TGTGCCAGCAGTTGGACTAGCGGGAGCTCCTACGAGCAGTACTTC
TRBV11-2	TRBJ2-1	-	few	CASRPPGQGSYNEQFF	TGTGCCAGCAGACCCCCCGGGCAGGGATCCTACAATGAGCAGTTCTTC
TRBV28	TRBJ2-7	TRBD2	-	CAMGPGLLGLAGDNEQYF	TGTGCCATGGGCCCCGGGCTCCTTGGCTTAGCGGGAGATAACGAGCAGTACTTC
TRBV27	TRBJ2-7	-	few	CASSITYRVEAGEQYF	TGTGCCAGCAGTATAACTTACAGGGTCGAAGCAGGCGAGCAGTACTTC
TRBV12-3/TRBV12-4	TRBJ2-7	-	few	CASSLDSDEQYF	TGTGCCAGCAGTCTTGACAGTGACGAGCAGTACTTC
TRBV28	TRBJ1-5	-	few	CASSLPGESQPQHF	TGTGCCAGCAGTTTACCGGGGGAAAGTCAGCCCCAGCATTTT
TRBV20-1	TRBJ2-5	-	-	CSASRDIPGVLGETQYF	TGCAGTGCTAGTAGGGATATACCGGGGGTTTTGGGGGAGACCCAGTACTTC
TRBV7-9	TRBJ1-4	TRBD1	many	CASSLDRGKSEKLFF	TGTGCCAGCAGCTTGGACAGGGGGAAGAGTGAAAAACTGTTTTTT
TRBV20-1	TRBJ2-7	-	many	CSARDFLASETSRGYEQYF	TGCAGTGCTAGAGATTTTTTAGCGAGCGAGACCTCGAGGGGCTACGAGCAGTACTTC
TRBV29-1	TRBJ2-1	TRBD2	-	CSTRGLGPEQFF	TGCAGCACAAGAGGACTAGGACCTGAGCAGTTCTTC
TRBV11-3	TRBJ2-2	-	many	CASSLVVAGELFF	TGTGCCAGCAGCTTAGTGGTAGCCGGGGAGCTGTTTTTT
TRBV7-9	TRBJ2-7	TRBD2	many	CASSFSGTRNNEQYF	TGTGCCAGCAGCTTCTCCGGGACTAGAAACAACGAGCAGTACTTC